The source of this T cell receptor beta chain is a study of blood T cell repertoires in COVID-19. Study summary: COVID-19 samples from acute and convalescent phases originated in the United States, Italy and Spain. Nucleic acid was either cDNA or gDNA, and it came from T cells, B-cell-depleted T cells, or PBMCs.

V dropped 4 bases and J dropped 5; count of bases not matched to a gene: 6. The CDR3 contains 15 residues. CDR1 is SGHKS, CDR2 YYEKEE, per germline (reference sequence). Original methodology: Estimation of nucleated cell counts was performed using reference gene primer amplification. Data came from immunoSEQ multiplex PCR; TCRdb stores just in-frame clones and leaves some out. The D gene and trimming were derived from the DNA, and the V and J assignments and clone size from that table. The table shows around 230,000 clones, with approximately 87% occurring only once. The sequenced material came from peripheral blood. The TCR comes from a woman aged 70 to 79 with active or convalescent COVID-19. The rearrangement links TRBV5-5 to TRBJ2-1; 10 bases agree with TRBD2. CDR3 sequence (DNA): TGTGCCAGCAGCGTCGGACTAGCGGAAAACAATGAGCAGTTCTTC. Translated, it gives CASSVGLAENNEQFF.